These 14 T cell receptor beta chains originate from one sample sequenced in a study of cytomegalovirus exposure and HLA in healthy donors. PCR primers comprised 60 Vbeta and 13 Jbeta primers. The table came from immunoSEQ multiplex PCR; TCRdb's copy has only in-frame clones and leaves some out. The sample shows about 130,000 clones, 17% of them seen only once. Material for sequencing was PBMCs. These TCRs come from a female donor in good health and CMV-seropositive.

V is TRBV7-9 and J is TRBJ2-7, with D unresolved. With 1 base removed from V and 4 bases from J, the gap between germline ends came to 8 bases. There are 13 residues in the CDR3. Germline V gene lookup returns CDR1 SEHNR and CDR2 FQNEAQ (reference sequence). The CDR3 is CASSLVSGYEQYF. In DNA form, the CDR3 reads TGTGCCAGCAGCTTAGTTTCAGGATACGAGCAGTACTTC.

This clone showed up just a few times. The CDR3 region has the DNA TGTGCCAGCAGCCCGGGATTTGGGTCTGCCTATGGCTACACCTTC. As protein: CASSPGFGSAYGYTF. The chain links TRBV6-5 to TRBJ1-2; no clear D gene. V was pared by 6 bases and J by 4 bases, with 18 bases between. The CDR3 is made up of 15 amino acids. Germline values: CDR1 MNHEY, CDR2 SVGAGI.

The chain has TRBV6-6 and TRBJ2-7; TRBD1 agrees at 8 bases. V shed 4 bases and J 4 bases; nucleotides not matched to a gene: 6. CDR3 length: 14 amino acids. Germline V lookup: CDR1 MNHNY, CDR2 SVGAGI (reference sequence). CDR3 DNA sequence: TGTGCCAGCAGTTCGGCAGGGGGCGGTTACGAGCAGTACTTC. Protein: CASSSAGGGYEQYF.

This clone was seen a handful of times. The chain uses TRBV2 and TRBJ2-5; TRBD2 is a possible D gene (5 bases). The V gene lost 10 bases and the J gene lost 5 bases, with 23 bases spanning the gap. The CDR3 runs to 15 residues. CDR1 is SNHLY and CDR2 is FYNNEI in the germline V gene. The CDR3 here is CAKTYSGASRETQYF. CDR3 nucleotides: TGTGCCAAGACGTACTCTGGCGCTAGCAGGGAGACCCAGTACTTC.

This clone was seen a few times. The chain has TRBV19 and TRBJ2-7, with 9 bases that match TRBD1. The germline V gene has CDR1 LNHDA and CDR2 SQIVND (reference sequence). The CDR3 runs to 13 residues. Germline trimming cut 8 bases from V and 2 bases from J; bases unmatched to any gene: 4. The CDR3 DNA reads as TGTGCCAGTGGGACAGGGTGGACCTACGAGCAGTACTTC. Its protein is CASGTGWTYEQYF.

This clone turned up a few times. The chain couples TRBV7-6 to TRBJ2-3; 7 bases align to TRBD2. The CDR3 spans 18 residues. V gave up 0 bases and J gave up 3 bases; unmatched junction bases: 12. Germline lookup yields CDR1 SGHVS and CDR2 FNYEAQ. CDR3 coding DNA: TGTGCCAGCAGCTTAGCGCGGGGGACCCAAAGGTTTACAGATACGCAGTATTTT. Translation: CASSLARGTQRFTDTQYF.

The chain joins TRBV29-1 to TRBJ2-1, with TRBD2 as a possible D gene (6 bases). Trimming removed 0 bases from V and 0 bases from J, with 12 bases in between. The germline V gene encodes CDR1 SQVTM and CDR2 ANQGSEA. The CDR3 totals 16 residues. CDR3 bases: TGCAGCGTTGAAGATCCGGAGGGGAGCTCCTACAATGAGCAGTTCTTC. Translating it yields CSVEDPEGSSYNEQFF.

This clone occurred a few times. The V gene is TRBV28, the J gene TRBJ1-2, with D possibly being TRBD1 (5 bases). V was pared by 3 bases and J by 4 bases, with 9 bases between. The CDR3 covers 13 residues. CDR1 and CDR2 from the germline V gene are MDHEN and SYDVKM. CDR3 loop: CASSLAQVYGYTF. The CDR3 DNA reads TGTGCCAGCAGTTTGGCACAGGTCTATGGCTACACCTTC.

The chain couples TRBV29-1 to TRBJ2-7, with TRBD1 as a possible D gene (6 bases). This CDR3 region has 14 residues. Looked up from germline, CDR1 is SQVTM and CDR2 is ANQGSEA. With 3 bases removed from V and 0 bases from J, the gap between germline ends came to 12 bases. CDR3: CSVETLQGSYEQYF. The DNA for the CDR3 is TGCAGCGTTGAGACGTTACAGGGCTCCTACGAGCAGTACTTC.

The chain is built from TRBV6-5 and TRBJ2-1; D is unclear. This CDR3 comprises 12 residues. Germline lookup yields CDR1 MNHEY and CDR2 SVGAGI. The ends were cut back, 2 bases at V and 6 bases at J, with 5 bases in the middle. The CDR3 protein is CASSYPGNEQFF. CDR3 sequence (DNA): TGTGCCAGCAGTTACCCGGGCAATGAGCAGTTCTTC.

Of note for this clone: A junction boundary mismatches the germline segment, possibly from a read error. This CDR3 reads CARSYTEGSEAFF. CDR3 DNA: TGTGCCAGAAGCTACACGGAGGGGTCTGAAGCTTTCTTT. This chain connects TRBV5-6 to TRBJ1-1, with D possibly TRBD1 on 5 matching bases. Germline loops: CDR1 SGHDT, CDR2 YYEEEE. This CDR3 contains 13 residues.

CDR3 in DNA: TGTGCCAGCTCACCCAGGACAGGGGATCTCAACGAGCAGTACTTC. Protein product: CASSPRTGDLNEQYF. This rearrangement joins TRBV18 to TRBJ2-7; TRBD1 aligns across 9 bases. Trimming at V came to 3 bases and at J to 5 bases, leaving 8 bases not matched to a gene. The CDR3 length is 15 residues. Looked up from germline, CDR1 is KGHSH and CDR2 is LQKENI.

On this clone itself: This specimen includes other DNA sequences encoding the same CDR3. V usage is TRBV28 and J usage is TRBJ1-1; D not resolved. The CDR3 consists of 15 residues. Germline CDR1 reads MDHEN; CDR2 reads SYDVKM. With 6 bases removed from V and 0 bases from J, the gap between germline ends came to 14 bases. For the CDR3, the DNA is TGTGCCAGCAGGAGCGCTGGAGTAATGAACACTGAAGCTTTCTTT. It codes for CASRSAGVMNTEAFF.

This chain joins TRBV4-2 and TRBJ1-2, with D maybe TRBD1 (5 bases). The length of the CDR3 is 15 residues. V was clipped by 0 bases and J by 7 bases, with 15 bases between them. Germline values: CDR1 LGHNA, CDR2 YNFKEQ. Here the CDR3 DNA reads TGTGCCAGCAGCCAAGATTCCGGCAGGGTGGGTGGCTACACCTTC. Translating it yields CASSQDSGRVGGYTF.